The 20 T cell receptor beta chains below come from one sample, sequenced in a study of shared clonotypes between healthy human individuals (dated by TCRdb to 2019 to 2021). Preparation of the library involved the immunoSEQ multiplex PCR assay. TCRdb re-hosts the immuneACCESS table, in-frame sequences only. Its copies lack some clones; in the studies checked, an unresolved V gene accounts for under half of them, and the cause for the rest is not known. The sample has about 190,000 clones on record, 66% of them singletons. Clones ranked in the top ten supply about 10% of the sample. The material sequenced was memory CD4+ T cells sorted from blood. This specimen's cell subset or site label, per the study, means: CD45RA-negative fraction. The source is a man aged 25 to 40 in good health.

The chain has TRBV5-1 and TRBJ2-1; TRBD2 matches at 8 bases. V gave up 0 bases and J gave up 16 bases; unmatched junction bases: 9. CDR1 and CDR2 from the germline V gene are SGHRS and YFSETQ. The CDR3 has 13 residues. The CDR3 spells CASSLVLAGLLFF. In DNA, the CDR3 is TGCGCCAGCAGCTTGGTGTTAGCGGGATTACTCTTCTTC.

The chain joins TRBV6-1 to TRBJ1-2; D unresolved. The CDR3 loop spans 13 amino acids. Germline-derived CDR1 and CDR2 are MNHNS and SASEGT. The V end was cut by 7 bases, the J end by 3 bases, with 12 bases between. The CDR3 spells CASNLGWDYGYTF. CDR3 nucleotides: TGTGCCAGCAACCTCGGGTGGGACTATGGCTACACCTTC.

J is TRBJ1-5 and V is TRBV5-6, with 7 bases fitting TRBD1. J gave up 0 bases and V 1 base, and 13 bases lay outside the gene matches. Germline-derived CDR1 and CDR2 are SGHDT and YYEEEE. This CDR3 has 19 residues. The CDR3 reads CASSLTTGTVAYSNQPQHF. CDR3 DNA: TGTGCCAGCAGCTTGACTACCGGGACAGTGGCGTATAGCAATCAGCCCCAGCATTTT.

The V gene is TRBV19, the J gene TRBJ2-7; D might be TRBD1 or TRBD2, each matching 5 bases. The CDR3 is 15 residues long. Looked up from germline, CDR1 is LNHDA and CDR2 is SQIVND (reference sequence). The germline V and J ends were trimmed by 4 bases and 3 bases, with 16 bases remaining between them. The CDR3 here is CASSKTGTSNYEQYF. CDR3 nucleotide sequence: TGTGCCAGTAGTAAAACCGGGACCAGTAACTACGAGCAGTACTTC.

V and J are TRBV4-3 and TRBJ2-7; D gene uncertain. The CDR3 length is 18 residues. Trimming left V 0 bases short and J 4 bases short, with 22 bases between. Germline V gene sequence: CDR1 LGHNA, CDR2 YSLEER. CDR3 coding DNA: TGCGCCAGCAGCCAAGAATTTGATGGATATACGGTAGTATACGAGCAGTACTTC. Translated: CASSQEFDGYTVVYEQYF.

This chain uses TRBV4-3 with TRBJ1-4, with D possibly matching TRBD1 (5 bases). The V end lost 4 bases, the J end lost 3 bases, and 24 bases lay between the germline ends. The CDR3 runs 19 residues. Germline lookup yields CDR1 LGHNA and CDR2 YSLEER. In DNA, the CDR3 is TGCGCCAGCAGCCCGCTGGGGCCAGGGTCGAATGGAGCTAATGAAAAACTGTTTTTT. Translated, it gives CASSPLGPGSNGANEKLFF.

The genes are TRBV9 and TRBJ2-2; D not resolved. The length of the CDR3 is 16 residues. Germline V gene lookup returns CDR1 SGDLS and CDR2 YYNGEE. The V and J ends lost 3 bases and 1 base respectively, with 13 bases between them. CDR3 loop: CASSGRRQRNTGELFF. CDR3 bases: TGTGCCAGCAGCGGACGACGGCAAAGGAACACCGGGGAGCTGTTTTTT.

This clone occurred a few times. The V and J genes are TRBV7-6 and TRBJ2-3; D remains unclear. Germline CDR1 and CDR2: SGHVS and FNYEAQ. Trimming pared 5 bases from V and 2 bases from J, leaving 2 bases between. CDR3 length: 11 residues. CDR3 sequence (DNA): TGTGCCAGCAGCATCACAGATACGCAGTATTTT. Amino acids: CASSITDTQYF.

The chain employs TRBV28 and TRBJ1-5; weak D call: TRBD1 (5 bases). The CDR3 has 12 residues. Trimming removed 4 bases at V and 11 bases at J, with 12 bases between. The germline V gene has CDR1 MDHEN and CDR2 SYDVKM. The CDR3: CASSYTGDAQHF. The CDR3 DNA reads TGTGCCAGCAGTTACACCGGGGACGCCCAGCATTTT.

This sequence joins TRBV7-8 and TRBJ2-3, with a tentative D call TRBD2 (6 bases). CDR1 is SGHVS and CDR2 is FQNEAQ in the germline V gene. Deletions cut 3 bases from V and 3 bases from J, with 10 bases between. CDR3 size: 14 residues. In DNA form, the CDR3 reads TGTGCCAGCAGCTTTGCGGGACCAACAGATACGCAGTATTTT. It codes for CASSFAGPTDTQYF.

This clone was picked up one time. The genes are TRBV5-4 and TRBJ2-1; 12 nucleotides line up with TRBD2. This CDR3 is built from 18 residues. From germline, CDR1 is SGHNT and CDR2 YYREEE (reference sequence). Trimming took 3 bases from V and 1 from J; bases not matched to a gene: 8. CDR3 in amino acids: CASSSRTSGKKSYNEQFF. The CDR3 nucleotides read TGTGCCAGCAGCTCCCGGACTAGCGGGAAGAAATCCTACAATGAGCAGTTCTTC.

The chain links TRBV5-1 to TRBJ1-5, with unresolved D. The CDR3 consists of 13 residues. Germline CDR1 is SGHRS and CDR2 is YFSETQ. The germline V and J ends were trimmed by 0 bases and 4 bases, with 5 bases remaining between them. CDR3 sequence (DNA): TGCGCCAGCAGCTTGGACGCGAATCAGCCCCAGCATTTT. Protein: CASSLDANQPQHF.

The chain couples TRBV15 to TRBJ2-4, with 7 bases lining up with TRBD2. V gave up 0 bases and J gave up 3 bases; unmatched junction bases: 8. The germline CDR1 and CDR2 sequences are LNHNV and YYDKDF (reference sequence). This CDR3 is built from 17 residues. The CDR3 region is CATSRDETSLGKNIQYF. CDR3 DNA sequence: TGTGCCACCAGCAGAGATGAGACTAGCTTGGGCAAAAACATTCAGTACTTC. Complete variable domain (other parts from reference TRBV15 and TRBJ2-4): DAMVIQNPRYQVTQFGKPVTLSCSQTLNHNVMYWYQQKSSQAPKLLFHYYDKDFNNEADTPDNFQSRRPNTSFCFLDIRSPGLGDTAMYLCATSRDETSLGKNIQYFGAGTRLSVL.

This sequence joins TRBV5-1 and TRBJ2-7, with 8 bases aligning to TRBD2. The CDR3 sequence is 18 residues long. Germline V gene data show CDR1 as SGHRS and CDR2 as YFSETQ. The ends lost 4 bases at V and 3 bases at J; junction bases unmatched: 18. CDR3 nucleotide sequence: TGCGCCAGCAGCCCCTCATTTGCGGGAGGAAGAAAAGTCTACGAGCAGTACTTC. The encoded protein is CASSPSFAGGRKVYEQYF.

The chain couples TRBV28 to TRBJ2-7; 10 bases align to TRBD2. From germline, CDR1 is MDHEN and CDR2 SYDVKM. This CDR3 comprises 14 residues. The J segment lost 12 bases and the V segment lost 1 base, leaving 9 bases of the junction unmatched. CDR3 region: CASSLSLAGEFSYF. The CDR3 DNA reads TGTGCCAGCAGTTTATCCCTAGCGGGAGAATTCTCGTACTTC. The entire variable domain, with the rest obtained from reference TRBV28 and TRBJ2-7, is as follows: DVKVTQSSRYLVKRTGEKVFLECVQDMDHENMFWYRQDPGLGLRLIYFSYDVKMKEKGDIPEGYSVSREKKERFSLILESASTNQTSMYLCASSLSLAGEFSYFGPGTRLTVT.

The gene calls are TRBV29-1 and TRBJ1-1; 9 nucleotides align to TRBD1. V lost 4 bases, J lost 11 bases, and 14 bases stayed unmatched. The V gene's germline CDR1 is SQVTM and CDR2 ANQGSEA. This CDR3 contains 14 residues. CDR3 sequence: CSVGVGTGSIGAFF. Here the CDR3 DNA reads TGCAGCGTTGGGGTTGGGACAGGGTCGATTGGGGCTTTCTTT.

This clone was picked up one time. The rearrangement joins TRBV6-1 to TRBJ2-5; tentatively, D is TRBD1 or TRBD2 (6 bases each). V was trimmed by 4 bases and J by 2 bases, leaving 14 bases between them. The CDR3 extends over 15 amino acids. Germline CDR1 is MNHNS and CDR2 is SASEGT. The CDR3, as DNA: TGTGCCAGCAGTGGGGGGGCGCGGGCACAAGAGACCCAGTACTTC. This sequence encodes CASSGGARAQETQYF.

The table lists this clone with a few counts. The rearrangement uses TRBV28 and TRBJ2-7; D may be TRBD2 (6 bases). V lost 8 bases and J 1 base, leaving 15 bases between the germline ends. The CDR3 is 14 amino acids. Germline CDR1 reads MDHEN; CDR2 reads SYDVKM. The CDR3 spells CASGGNRISYEQYF. Written as DNA, the CDR3 is TGTGCCAGCGGGGGGAACAGGATATCCTACGAGCAGTACTTC.

The chain joins TRBV28 to TRBJ2-1, with D possibly matching TRBD2 (6 bases). Deletions cut 3 bases from V and 15 bases from J, with 15 bases between. Germline-derived CDR1 and CDR2 are MDHEN and SYDVKM. The CDR3 contains 12 residues. In nucleotides, the CDR3 is TGTGCCAGCAGTTTTGACAATCGGAGGGGGTTCTTC. Translating it yields CASSFDNRRGFF.

The chain employs TRBV2 and TRBJ2-1; no clear D. Germline CDR1 is SNHLY and CDR2 is FYNNEI. The V end lost 4 bases, the J end lost 9 bases, and 10 bases lay between the germline ends. The CDR3 spans 12 residues. The CDR3 loop reads CASSASPGEQFF. The CDR3 DNA reads TGTGCCAGCAGTGCAAGCCCTGGTGAGCAGTTCTTC. The whole variable domain, filled in from reference TRBV2 and TRBJ2-1, reads EPEVTQTPSHQVTQMGQEVILRCVPISNHLYFYWYRQILGQKVEFLVSFYNNEISEKSEIFDDQFSVERPDGSNFTLKIRSTKLEDSAMYFCASSASPGEQFFGPGTRLTVL.